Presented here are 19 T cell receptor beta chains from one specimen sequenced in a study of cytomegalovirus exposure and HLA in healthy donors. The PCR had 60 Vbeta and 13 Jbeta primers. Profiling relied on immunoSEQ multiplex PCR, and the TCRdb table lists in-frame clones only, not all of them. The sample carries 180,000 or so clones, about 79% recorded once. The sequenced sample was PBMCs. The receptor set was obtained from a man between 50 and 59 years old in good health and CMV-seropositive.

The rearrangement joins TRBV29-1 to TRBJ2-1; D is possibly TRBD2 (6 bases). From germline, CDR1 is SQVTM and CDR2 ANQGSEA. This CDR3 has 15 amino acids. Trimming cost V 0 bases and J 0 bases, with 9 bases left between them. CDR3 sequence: CSVEEAGNSYNEQFF. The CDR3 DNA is TGCAGCGTTGAAGAGGCGGGGAACTCCTACAATGAGCAGTTCTTC.

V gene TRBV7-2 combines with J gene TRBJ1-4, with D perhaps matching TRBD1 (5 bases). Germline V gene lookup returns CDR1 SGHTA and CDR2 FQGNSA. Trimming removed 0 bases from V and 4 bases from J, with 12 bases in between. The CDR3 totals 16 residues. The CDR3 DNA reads TGTGCCAGCAGCTTAGCTCCTGCAGGGCATAATGAAAAACTGTTTTTT. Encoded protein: CASSLAPAGHNEKLFF.

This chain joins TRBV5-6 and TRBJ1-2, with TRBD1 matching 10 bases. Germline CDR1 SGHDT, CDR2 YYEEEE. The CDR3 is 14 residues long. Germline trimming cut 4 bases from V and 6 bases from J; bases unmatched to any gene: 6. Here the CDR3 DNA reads TGTGCCAGCAGCGACGACAGGGGGCCGGATGGCTACACCTTC. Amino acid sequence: CASSDDRGPDGYTF. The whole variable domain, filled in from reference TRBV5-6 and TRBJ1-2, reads DAGVTQSPTHLIKTRGQQVTLRCSPKSGHDTVSWYQQALGQGPQFIFQYYEEEERQRGNFPDRFSGHQFPNYSSELNVNALLLGDSALYLCASSDDRGPDGYTFGSGTRLTVV.

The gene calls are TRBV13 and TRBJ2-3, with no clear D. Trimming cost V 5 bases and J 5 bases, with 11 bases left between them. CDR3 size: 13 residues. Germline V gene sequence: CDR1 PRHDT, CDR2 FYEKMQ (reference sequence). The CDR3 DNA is TGTGCCAGCAGCCCTGTTGCGGAAGATACGCAGTATTTT. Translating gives CASSPVAEDTQYF. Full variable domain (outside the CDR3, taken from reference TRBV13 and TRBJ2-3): AAGVIQSPRHLIKEKRETATLKCYPIPRHDTVYWYQQGPGQDPQFLISFYEKMQSDKGSIPDRFSAQQFSDYHSELNMSSLELGDSALYFCASSPVAEDTQYFGPGTRLTVL.

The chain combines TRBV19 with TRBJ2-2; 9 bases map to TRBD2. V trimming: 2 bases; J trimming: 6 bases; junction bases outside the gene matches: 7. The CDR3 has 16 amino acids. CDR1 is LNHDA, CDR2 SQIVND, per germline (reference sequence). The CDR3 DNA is TGTGCCAGTAGTATATTTCGAGGCGGGGGGGCCGGGGAGCTGTTTTTT. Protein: CASSIFRGGGAGELFF.

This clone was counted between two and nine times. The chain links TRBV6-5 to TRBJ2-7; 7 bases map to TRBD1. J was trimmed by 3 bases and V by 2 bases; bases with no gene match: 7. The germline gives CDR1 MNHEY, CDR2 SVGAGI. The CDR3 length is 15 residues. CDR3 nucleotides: TGTGCCAGCAGTTACACCTGGACAGGTAACTACGAGCAGTACTTC. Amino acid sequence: CASSYTWTGNYEQYF.

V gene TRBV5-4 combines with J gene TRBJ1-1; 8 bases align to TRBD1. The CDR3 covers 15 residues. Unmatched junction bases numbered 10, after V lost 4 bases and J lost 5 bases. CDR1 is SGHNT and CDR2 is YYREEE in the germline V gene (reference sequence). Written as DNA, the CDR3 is TGTGCCAGCAGCCCAGCGGACAGGGAGGGGACTGAAGCTTTCTTT. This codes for CASSPADREGTEAFF.

The CDR3 sequence: CASSGGDGVYNYGYTF. CDR3 nucleotides: TGCGCCAGCAGCGGGGGGGATGGGGTCTACAACTATGGCTACACCTTC. The chain carries TRBV5-1 and TRBJ1-2, with D tentatively TRBD1 (5 bases). V was cut by 4 bases and J by 2 bases, with 18 bases left in between. Germline V gene sequence: CDR1 SGHRS, CDR2 YFSETQ. The CDR3 is made up of 16 amino acids.

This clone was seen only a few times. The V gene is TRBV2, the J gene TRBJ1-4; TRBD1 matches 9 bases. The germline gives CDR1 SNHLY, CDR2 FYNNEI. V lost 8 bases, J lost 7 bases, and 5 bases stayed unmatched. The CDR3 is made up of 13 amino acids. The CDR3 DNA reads TGTGCCAGCTTGGGACAGGGAGGTGAAAAACTGTTTTTT. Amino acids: CASLGQGGEKLFF.

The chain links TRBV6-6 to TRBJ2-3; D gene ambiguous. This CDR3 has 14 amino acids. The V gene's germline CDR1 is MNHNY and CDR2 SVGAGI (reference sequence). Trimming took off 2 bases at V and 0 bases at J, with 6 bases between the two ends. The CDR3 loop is CASSYPLSTDTQYF. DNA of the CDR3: TGTGCCAGCAGTTACCCCCTTAGCACAGATACGCAGTATTTT.

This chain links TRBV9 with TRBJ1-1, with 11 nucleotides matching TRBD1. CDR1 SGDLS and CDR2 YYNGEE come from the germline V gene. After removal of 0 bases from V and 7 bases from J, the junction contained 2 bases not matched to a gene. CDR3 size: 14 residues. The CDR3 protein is CASSVGGQGVEAFF. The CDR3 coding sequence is TGTGCCAGCAGCGTAGGGGGACAGGGGGTTGAAGCTTTCTTT.

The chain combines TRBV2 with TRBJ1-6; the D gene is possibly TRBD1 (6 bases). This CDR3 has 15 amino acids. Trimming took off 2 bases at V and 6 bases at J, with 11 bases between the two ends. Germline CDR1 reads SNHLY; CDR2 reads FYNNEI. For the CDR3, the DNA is TGTGCCAGCAGTGAACTCTGGACAGTTAATTCACCCCTCCACTTT. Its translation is CASSELWTVNSPLHF.

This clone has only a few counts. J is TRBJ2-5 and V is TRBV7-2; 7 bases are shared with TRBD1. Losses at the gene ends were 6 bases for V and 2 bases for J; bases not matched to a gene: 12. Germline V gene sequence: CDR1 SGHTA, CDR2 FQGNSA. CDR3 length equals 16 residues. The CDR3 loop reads CASRRQGQNTQETQYF. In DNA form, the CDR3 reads TGTGCCAGCAGACGACAGGGACAGAATACACAAGAGACCCAGTACTTC.

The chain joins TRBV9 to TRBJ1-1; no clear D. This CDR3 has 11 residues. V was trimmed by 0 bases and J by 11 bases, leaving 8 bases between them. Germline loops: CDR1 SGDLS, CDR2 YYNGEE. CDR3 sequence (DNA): TGTGCCAGCAGCGTAGCTACCGTGGCTTTCTTT. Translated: CASSVATVAFF. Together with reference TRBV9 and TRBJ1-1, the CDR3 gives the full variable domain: DSGVTQTPKHLITATGQRVTLRCSPRSGDLSVYWYQQSLDQGLQFLIQYYNGEERAKGNILERFSAQQFPDLHSELNLSSLELGDSALYFCASSVATVAFFGQGTRLTVV.

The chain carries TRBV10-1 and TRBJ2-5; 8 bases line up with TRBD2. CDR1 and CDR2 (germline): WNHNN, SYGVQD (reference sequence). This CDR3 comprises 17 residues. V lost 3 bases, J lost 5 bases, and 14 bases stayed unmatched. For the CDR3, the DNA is TGCGCCAGCAGTGACCGAGCGGGGGCTTCGGTTTCGGAGACCCAGTACTTC. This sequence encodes CASSDRAGASVSETQYF.

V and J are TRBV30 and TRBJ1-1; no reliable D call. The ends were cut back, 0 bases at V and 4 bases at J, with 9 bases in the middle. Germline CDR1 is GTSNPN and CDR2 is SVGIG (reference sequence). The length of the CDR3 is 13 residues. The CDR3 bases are TGTGCCTGGAGTGTGGAGGGAGGCACTGAAGCTTTCTTT. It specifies CAWSVEGGTEAFF.

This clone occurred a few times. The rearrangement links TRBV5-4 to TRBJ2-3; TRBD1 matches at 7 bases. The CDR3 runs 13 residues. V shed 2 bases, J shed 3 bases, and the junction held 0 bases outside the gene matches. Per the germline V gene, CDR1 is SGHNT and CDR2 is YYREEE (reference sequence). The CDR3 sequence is CASSLQGTDTQYF. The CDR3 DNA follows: TGTGCCAGCAGCTTACAGGGGACAGATACGCAGTATTTT.

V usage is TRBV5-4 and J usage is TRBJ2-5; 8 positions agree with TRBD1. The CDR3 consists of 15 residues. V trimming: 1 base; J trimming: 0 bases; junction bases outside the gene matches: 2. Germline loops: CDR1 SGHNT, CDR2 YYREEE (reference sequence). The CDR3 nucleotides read TGTGCCAGCAGCTTGCCAGGGGGCGACCAAGAGACCCAGTACTTC. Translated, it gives CASSLPGGDQETQYF.

The CDR3 spells CASSLRQGYALYYNEQFF. CDR3 bases: TGTGCCAGCAGCTTGAGACAGGGGTATGCCCTTTATTACAATGAGCAGTTCTTC. The chain has TRBV5-6 and TRBJ2-1; 8 bases line up with TRBD1. J was trimmed by 4 bases and V by 1 base; bases with no gene match: 13. Germline CDR1 is SGHDT and CDR2 is YYEEEE. The CDR3 contains 18 residues.